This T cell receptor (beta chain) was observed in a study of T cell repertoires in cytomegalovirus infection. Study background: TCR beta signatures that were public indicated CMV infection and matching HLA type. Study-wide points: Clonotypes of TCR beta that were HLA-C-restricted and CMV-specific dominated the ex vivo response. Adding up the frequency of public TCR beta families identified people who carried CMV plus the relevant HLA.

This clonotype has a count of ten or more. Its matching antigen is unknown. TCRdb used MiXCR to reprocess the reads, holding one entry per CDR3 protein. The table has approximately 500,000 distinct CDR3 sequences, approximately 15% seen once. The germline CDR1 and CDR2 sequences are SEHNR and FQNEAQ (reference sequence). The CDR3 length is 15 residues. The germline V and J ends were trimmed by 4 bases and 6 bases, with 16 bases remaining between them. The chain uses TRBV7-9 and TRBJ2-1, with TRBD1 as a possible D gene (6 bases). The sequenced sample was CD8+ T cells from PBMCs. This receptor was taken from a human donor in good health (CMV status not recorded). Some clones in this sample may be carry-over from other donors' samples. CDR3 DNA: TGTGCCAGCAGCTCGACCGGGACACTATCCAATGAGCAGTTCTTC. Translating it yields CASSSTGTLSNEQFF.